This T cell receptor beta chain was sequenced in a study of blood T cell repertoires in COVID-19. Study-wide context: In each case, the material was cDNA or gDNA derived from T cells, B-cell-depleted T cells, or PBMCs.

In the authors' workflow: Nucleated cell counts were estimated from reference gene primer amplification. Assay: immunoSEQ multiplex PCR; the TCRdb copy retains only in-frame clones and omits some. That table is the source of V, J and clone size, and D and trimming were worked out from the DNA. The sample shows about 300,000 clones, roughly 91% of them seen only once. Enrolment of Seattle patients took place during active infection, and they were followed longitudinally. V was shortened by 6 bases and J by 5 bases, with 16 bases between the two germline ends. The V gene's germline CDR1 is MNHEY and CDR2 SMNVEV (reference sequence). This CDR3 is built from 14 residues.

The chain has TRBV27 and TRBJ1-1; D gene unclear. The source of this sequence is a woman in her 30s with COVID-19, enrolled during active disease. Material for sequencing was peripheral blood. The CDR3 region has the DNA TGTGCCAGCAGCCCTAGGAGGGCAAGGACTGAAGCTTTCTTT. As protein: CASSPRRARTEAFF.